The present T cell receptor (beta chain) was sequenced within a study of shared clonotypes between healthy human individuals. CD45RO-negative, CCR7-selected cells formed the naive CD8 fraction, which excluded terminally differentiated effector memory CD45RA+ cells. Findings and caveats of the study: About 5.2% was the fraction of naive CD4 clonotypes found shared across a few donors. Naive subsets generally exceeded memory subsets in estimated richness. Sampling involved blood alone; tissue repertoires likely differ. Sequencing depth was expected to affect clonotype sharing among donors.

CDR1 is SGDLS, CDR2 YYNGEE, per germline. This CDR3 has 14 residues. Trimming stripped 4 bases from V and 8 bases from J, with 13 bases between. Sequencing was performed with immunoSEQ multiplex PCR; in TCRdb, only in-frame clones are kept and a portion is missing. The sample shows 2 million to 2.5 million clones, over 85% of them seen only once. Of note for this clone: Its antigen is not identified.

The chain uses TRBV9 and TRBJ1-6, with a weak D call TRBD1 (5 bases). This clonotype was obtained from a man between 18 and 29 years old in good health. The sequenced material came from naive CD8+ T cells sorted from blood. The CDR3: CASSPEGNHSPLHF. The CDR3 coding sequence is TGTGCCAGCAGCCCCGAGGGGAATCATTCACCCCTCCACTTT.